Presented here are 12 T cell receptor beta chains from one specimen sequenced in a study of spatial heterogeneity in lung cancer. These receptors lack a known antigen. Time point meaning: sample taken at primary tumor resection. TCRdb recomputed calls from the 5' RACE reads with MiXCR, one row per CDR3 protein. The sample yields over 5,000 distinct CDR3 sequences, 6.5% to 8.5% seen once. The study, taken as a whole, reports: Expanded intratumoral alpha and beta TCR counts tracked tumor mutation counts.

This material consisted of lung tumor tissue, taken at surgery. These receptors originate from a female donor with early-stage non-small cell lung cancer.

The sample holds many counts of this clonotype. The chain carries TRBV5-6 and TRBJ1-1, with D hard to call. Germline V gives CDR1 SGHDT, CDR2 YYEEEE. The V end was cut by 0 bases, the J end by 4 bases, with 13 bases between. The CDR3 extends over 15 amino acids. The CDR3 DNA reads TGTGCCAGCAGCTTGGATGCGGGGTTCGGCACTGAAGCTTTCTTT. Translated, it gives CASSLDAGFGTEAFF.

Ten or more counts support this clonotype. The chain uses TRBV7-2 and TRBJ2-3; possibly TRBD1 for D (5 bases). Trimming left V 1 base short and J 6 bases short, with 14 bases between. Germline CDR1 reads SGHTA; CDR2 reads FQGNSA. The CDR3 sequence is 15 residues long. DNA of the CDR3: TGTGCCAGCAGCTTAGGCCTACAGGCCAAGGATACGCAGTATTTT. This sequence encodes CASSLGLQAKDTQYF. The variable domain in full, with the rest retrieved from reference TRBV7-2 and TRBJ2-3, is GAGVSQSPSNKVTEKGKDVELRCDPISGHTALYWYRQSLGQGLEFLIYFQGNSAPDKSGLPSDRFSAERTGGSVSTLTIQRTQQEDSAVYLCASSLGLQAKDTQYFGPGTRLTVL.

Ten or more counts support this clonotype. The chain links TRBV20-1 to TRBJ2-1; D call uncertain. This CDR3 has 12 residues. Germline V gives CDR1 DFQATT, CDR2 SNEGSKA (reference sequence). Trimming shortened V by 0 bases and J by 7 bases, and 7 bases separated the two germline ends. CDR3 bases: TGCAGTGCTAGAGATCCCGGGAATGAGCAGTTCTTC. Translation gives CSARDPGNEQFF.

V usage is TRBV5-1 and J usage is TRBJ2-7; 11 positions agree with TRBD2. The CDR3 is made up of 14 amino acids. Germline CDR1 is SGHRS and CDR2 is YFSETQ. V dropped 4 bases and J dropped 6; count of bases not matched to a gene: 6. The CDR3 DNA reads TGCGCCAGCAGCAAAGGGACTAGCGGTCTCGAGCAGTACTTC. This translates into CASSKGTSGLEQYF. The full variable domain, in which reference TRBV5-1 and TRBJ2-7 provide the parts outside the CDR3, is KAGVTQTPRYLIKTRGQQVTLSCSPISGHRSVSWYQQTPGQGLQFLFEYFSETQRNKGNFPGRFSGRQFSNSRSEMNVSTLELGDSALYLCASSKGTSGLEQYFGPGTRLTVT.

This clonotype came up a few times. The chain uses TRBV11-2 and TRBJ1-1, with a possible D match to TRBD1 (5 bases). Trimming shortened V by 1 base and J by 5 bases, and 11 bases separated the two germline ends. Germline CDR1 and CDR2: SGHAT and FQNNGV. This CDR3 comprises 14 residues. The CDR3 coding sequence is TGTGCCAGCAGCTTAGGGGGCGGTAGTACTGAAGCTTTCTTT. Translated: CASSLGGGSTEAFF.

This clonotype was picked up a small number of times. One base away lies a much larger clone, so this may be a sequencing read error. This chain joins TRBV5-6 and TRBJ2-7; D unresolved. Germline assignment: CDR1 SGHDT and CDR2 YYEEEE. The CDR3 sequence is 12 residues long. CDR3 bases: TGTGTCAGCAGCTTGAGTCTGGACGAGCAGTACTTC. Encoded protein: CVSSLSLDEQYF.

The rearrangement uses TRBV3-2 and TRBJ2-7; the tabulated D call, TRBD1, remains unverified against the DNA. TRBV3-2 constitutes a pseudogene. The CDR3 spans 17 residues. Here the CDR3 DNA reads TGTGCCAGCAGCCAAGATGGCCAGCGGGGGCCGTCCTACGAGCAGTACTTC. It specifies CASSQDGQRGPSYEQYF.

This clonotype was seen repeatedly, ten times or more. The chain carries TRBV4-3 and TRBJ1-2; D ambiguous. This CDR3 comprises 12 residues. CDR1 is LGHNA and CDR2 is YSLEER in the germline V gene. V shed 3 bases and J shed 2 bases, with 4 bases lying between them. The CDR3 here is CASSQENYGYTF. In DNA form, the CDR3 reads TGCGCCAGCAGCCAGGAAAACTATGGCTACACCTTC.

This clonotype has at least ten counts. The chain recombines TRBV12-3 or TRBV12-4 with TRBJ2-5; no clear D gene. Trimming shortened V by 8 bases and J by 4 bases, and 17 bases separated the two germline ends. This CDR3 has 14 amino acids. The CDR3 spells CASLTTGSGETQYF. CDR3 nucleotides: TGTGCCAGCCTAACTACCGGGTCTGGAGAGACCCAGTACTTC.

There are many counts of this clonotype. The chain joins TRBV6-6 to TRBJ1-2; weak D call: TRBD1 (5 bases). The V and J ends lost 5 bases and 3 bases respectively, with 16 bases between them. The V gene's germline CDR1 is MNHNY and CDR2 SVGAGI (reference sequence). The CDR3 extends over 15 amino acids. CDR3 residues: CASSRDFLGDYGYTF. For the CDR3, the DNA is TGTGCCAGCAGTCGGGACTTTCTAGGGGACTATGGCTACACCTTC.

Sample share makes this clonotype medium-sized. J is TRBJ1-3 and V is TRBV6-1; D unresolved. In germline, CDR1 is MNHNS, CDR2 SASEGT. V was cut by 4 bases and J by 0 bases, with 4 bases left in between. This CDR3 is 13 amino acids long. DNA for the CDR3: TGTGCCAGCAGTGGGGTCTCTGGAAACACCATATATTTT. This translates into CASSGVSGNTIYF.

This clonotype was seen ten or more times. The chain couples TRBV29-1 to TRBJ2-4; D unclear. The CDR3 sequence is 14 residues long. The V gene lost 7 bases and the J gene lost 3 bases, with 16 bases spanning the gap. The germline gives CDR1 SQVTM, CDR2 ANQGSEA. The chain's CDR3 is CSALGVLGKNIQYF. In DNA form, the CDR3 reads TGCAGCGCCCTGGGCGTTCTGGGCAAAAACATTCAGTACTTC.